Listed here are 15 T cell receptor beta chains from one sample, sequenced in a study of blood T cell repertoires in COVID-19. Sequencing used immunoSEQ multiplex PCR; TCRdb keeps in-frame clones, though not all of them. Of a few hundred thousand clones detected, roughly 91% appear once; the ten largest clones hold over 4%. The sequencing input was PBMCs or T cells enriched from blood (not recorded which). These receptors came from a woman under 40 who had recovered from COVID-19.

The V call is TRBV3-1 (or the pseudogene TRBV3-2), the J call TRBJ2-7, with TRBD1 identical over 7 bases. Germline loops: CDR1 LGHDT, CDR2 YNNKEL (reference sequence). With V trimmed by 0 bases and J by 4 bases, 9 bases remained unmatched. The CDR3 contains 16 residues. Here the CDR3 DNA reads TGTGCCAGCAGCCAAGAGGCCCCGGGACAGCCTTACGAGCAGTACTTC. It encodes CASSQEAPGQPYEQYF.

J is TRBJ1-2 and V is TRBV15, with D tentatively TRBD1 (5 bases). The CDR3 extends over 13 amino acids. CDR1 and CDR2 (germline): LNHNV, YYDKDF (reference sequence). Trimming stripped 3 bases from V and 8 bases from J, with 13 bases between. CDR3 sequence: CATSSTLQVGYTF. CDR3 in DNA: TGTGCCACCAGCAGTACCTTACAGGTGGGCTACACCTTC.

The rearrangement uses TRBV3-1 (or the pseudogene TRBV3-2) and TRBJ2-7; D ambiguous. V shed 1 base and J shed 4 bases, with 14 bases lying between them. This CDR3 is built from 15 residues. Germline loops: CDR1 LGHDT, CDR2 YNNKEL (reference sequence). DNA of the CDR3: TGTGCCAGCAGCCAAGCGCCGCGGCTAAAATACGAGCAGTACTTC. Protein product: CASSQAPRLKYEQYF.

The rearrangement joins TRBV9 to TRBJ2-3, with 9 bases fitting TRBD2. Trimming took 0 bases from V and 5 from J; bases not matched to a gene: 4. Germline lookup yields CDR1 SGDLS and CDR2 YYNGEE. The CDR3 is 15 amino acids. CDR3 sequence reads: CASSVVGLAGDTQYF. As DNA, the CDR3 is TGTGCCAGCAGCGTAGTGGGACTAGCAGGAGATACGCAGTATTTT.

The gene calls are TRBV15 and TRBJ1-4; 10 nucleotides align to TRBD1. In germline, CDR1 is LNHNV, CDR2 YYDKDF (reference sequence). Unmatched junction bases numbered 6, after V lost 4 bases and J lost 4 bases. This CDR3 is built from 16 residues. The chain's CDR3 is CATSTGTGEINEKLFF. The DNA for the CDR3 is TGTGCCACCAGCACCGGGACAGGGGAGATTAATGAAAAACTGTTTTTT. The full variable domain, with the rest looked up from reference TRBV15 and TRBJ1-4, is DAMVIQNPRYQVTQFGKPVTLSCSQTLNHNVMYWYQQKSSQAPKLLFHYYDKDFNNEADTPDNFQSRRPNTSFCFLDIRSPGLGDTAMYLCATSTGTGEINEKLFFGSGTQLSVL.

Worth noting for this clone: A junction end diverges from the germline sequence, so it may reflect a read error. The chain uses TRBV7-7 and TRBJ1-1; weak D call: TRBD1 (5 bases). Germline-derived CDR1 and CDR2 are SSHAT and FNYEAQ (reference sequence). The CDR3 is 14 residues long. This CDR3 is CASSPPTGNTEAFF. CDR3 sequence (DNA): TGTGCTAGCAGCCCGCCTACAGGGAACACTGAAGCTTTCTTT.

The CDR3 protein is CASSQGPLEAFF. The CDR3 DNA follows: TGTGCCAGCAGCCAAGGGCCCCTTGAAGCTTTCTTT. This chain uses TRBV3-1 (or the pseudogene TRBV3-2) with TRBJ1-1; D is unresolved. With 1 base removed from V and 7 bases from J, the gap between germline ends came to 7 bases. Germline lookup yields CDR1 LGHDT and CDR2 YNNKEL (reference sequence). The CDR3 spans 12 residues.

This clone has only a few counts. The rearrangement joins TRBV6-4 to TRBJ2-3; a weak D match, TRBD1 (6 bases). Germline loops: CDR1 MRHNA, CDR2 SNTAGT. The CDR3 is 14 amino acids. V gave up 0 bases and J gave up 4 bases, with 8 bases separating them. The CDR3 coding sequence is TGTGCCAGCAGTGACTCCCAGGGGCCAGATACGCAGTATTTT. Encoded protein: CASSDSQGPDTQYF.

V gene TRBV9 combines with J gene TRBJ1-1; 11 bases agree with TRBD1. V lost 0 bases to trimming and J lost 6 bases; unmatched junction nucleotides: 7. This CDR3 region has 16 residues. The germline V gene has CDR1 SGDLS and CDR2 YYNGEE. CDR3 sequence reads: CASSVDAGQGVPEAFF. In DNA, the CDR3 is TGTGCCAGCAGCGTAGACGCGGGACAGGGGGTCCCTGAAGCTTTCTTT.

The V and J genes are TRBV7-3 and TRBJ2-1; D not resolved. The germline V gene has CDR1 SGHTA and CDR2 FQGTGA. V gave up 6 bases and J gave up 4 bases, with 16 bases separating them. This CDR3 comprises 15 residues. This chain's CDR3 is CASSPELVPYNEQFF. In DNA form, the CDR3 reads TGTGCCAGCAGTCCTGAACTGGTACCATACAATGAGCAGTTCTTC.

The rearrangement links TRBV14 to TRBJ2-7; 10 bases match TRBD2. Trimming removed 4 bases from V and 0 bases from J; junction bases left unmatched: 6. From germline, CDR1 is SGHDN and CDR2 FVKESK. The CDR3 has 16 residues. CDR3 protein: CASSPRLAGPSYEQYF. Written as DNA, the CDR3 is TGTGCCAGCAGCCCCCGACTAGCGGGTCCCTCCTACGAGCAGTACTTC.

The gene calls are TRBV5-1 and TRBJ1-2; D is possibly TRBD1 (6 bases). Trimming removed 3 bases from V and 4 bases from J, with 13 bases in between. From germline, CDR1 is SGHRS and CDR2 YFSETQ. This CDR3 has 14 amino acids. The CDR3 nucleotides read TGCGCCAGCAGCTCATCAGGGGATGGCTATGGCTACACCTTC. Translating gives CASSSSGDGYGYTF. Full variable domain (missing parts from reference TRBV5-1 and TRBJ1-2): KAGVTQTPRYLIKTRGQQVTLSCSPISGHRSVSWYQQTPGQGLQFLFEYFSETQRNKGNFPGRFSGRQFSNSRSEMNVSTLELGDSALYLCASSSSGDGYGYTFGSGTRLTVV.

This chain uses TRBV27 with TRBJ2-7, with D possibly being TRBD1 (5 bases). Per the germline V gene, CDR1 is MNHEY and CDR2 is SMNVEV (reference sequence). This CDR3 spans 15 amino acids. V was pared by 5 bases and J by 1 base, with 15 bases between. CDR3 DNA sequence: TGTGCCAGCAGTCTCTCGGCAGGGAATTCCTACGAGCAGTACTTC. Translating gives CASSLSAGNSYEQYF.

The chain uses TRBV10-1 and TRBJ2-7; D is perhaps TRBD2 (6 bases). The V and J ends lost 4 bases and 3 bases respectively, with 22 bases between them. Germline CDR1 reads WNHNN; CDR2 reads SYGVQD (reference sequence). The CDR3 totals 17 residues. CDR3 nucleotide sequence: TGCGCCAGCAGTGCCACACGGTACCTAGCGTGGAGCTACGAGCAGTACTTC. As protein: CASSATRYLAWSYEQYF.

This clone has a handful of counts. The chain's CDR3 is CSASLPRGQGRFINYGYTF. CDR3 nucleotide sequence: TGCAGTGCTAGTTTACCCCGGGGACAGGGGCGGTTCATCAACTATGGCTACACCTTC. The chain couples TRBV20-1 to TRBJ1-2, with 10 nucleotides matching TRBD1. The ends lost 3 bases at V and 2 bases at J; junction bases unmatched: 18. The V gene's germline CDR1 is DFQATT and CDR2 SNEGSKA (reference sequence). The CDR3 is 19 amino acids.